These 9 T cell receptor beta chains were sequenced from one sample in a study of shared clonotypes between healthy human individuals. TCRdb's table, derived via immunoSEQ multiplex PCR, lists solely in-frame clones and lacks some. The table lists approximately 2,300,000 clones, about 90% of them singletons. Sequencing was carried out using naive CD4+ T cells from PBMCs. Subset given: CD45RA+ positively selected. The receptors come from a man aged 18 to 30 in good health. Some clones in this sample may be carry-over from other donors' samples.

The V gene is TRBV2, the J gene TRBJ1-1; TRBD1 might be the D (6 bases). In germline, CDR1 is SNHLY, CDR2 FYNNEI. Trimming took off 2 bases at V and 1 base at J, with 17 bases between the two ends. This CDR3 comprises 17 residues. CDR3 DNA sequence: TGTGCCAGCAGTGAATGGGCCAGGGGCTACCAGAACACTGAAGCTTTCTTT. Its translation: CASSEWARGYQNTEAFF.

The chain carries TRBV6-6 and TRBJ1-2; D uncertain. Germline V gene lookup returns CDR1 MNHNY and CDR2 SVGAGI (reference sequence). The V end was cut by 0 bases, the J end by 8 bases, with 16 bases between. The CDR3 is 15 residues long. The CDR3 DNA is TGTGCCAGCAGTTACTCGCATTTACCGGGAGAGGGCTACACCTTC. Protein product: CASSYSHLPGEGYTF.

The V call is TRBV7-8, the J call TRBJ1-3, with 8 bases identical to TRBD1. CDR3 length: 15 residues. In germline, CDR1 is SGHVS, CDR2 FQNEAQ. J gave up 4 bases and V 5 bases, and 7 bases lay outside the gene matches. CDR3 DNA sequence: TGTGCCAGCAGCCAACGGACAGGGTCCGGAAACACCATATATTTT. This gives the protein CASSQRTGSGNTIYF.

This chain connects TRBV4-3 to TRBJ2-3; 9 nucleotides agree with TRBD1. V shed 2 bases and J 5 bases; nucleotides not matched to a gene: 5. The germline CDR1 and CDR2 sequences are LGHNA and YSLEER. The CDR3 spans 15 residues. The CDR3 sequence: CASSQRTGAGDTQYF. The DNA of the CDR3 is TGCGCCAGCAGCCAACGGACAGGGGCTGGAGATACGCAGTATTTT.

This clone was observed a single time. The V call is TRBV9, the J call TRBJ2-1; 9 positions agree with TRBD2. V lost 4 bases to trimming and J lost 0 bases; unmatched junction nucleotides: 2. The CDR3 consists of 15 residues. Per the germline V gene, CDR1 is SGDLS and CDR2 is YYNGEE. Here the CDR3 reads CASSSAGGSYNEQFF. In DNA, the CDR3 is TGTGCCAGCAGCTCAGCGGGAGGCTCCTACAATGAGCAGTTCTTC.

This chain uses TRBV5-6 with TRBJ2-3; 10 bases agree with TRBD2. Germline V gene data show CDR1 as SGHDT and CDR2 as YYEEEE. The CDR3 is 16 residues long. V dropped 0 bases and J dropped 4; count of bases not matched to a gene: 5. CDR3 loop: CASSLEGLAGADTQYF. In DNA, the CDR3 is TGTGCCAGCAGCTTGGAAGGGCTAGCGGGAGCAGATACGCAGTATTTT.

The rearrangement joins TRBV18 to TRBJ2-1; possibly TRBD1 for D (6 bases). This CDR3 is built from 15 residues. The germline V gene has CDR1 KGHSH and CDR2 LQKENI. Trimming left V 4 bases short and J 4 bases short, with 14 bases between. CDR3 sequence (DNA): TGTGCCAGCTCACTCCAGGGGCAGATATACAATGAGCAGTTCTTC. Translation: CASSLQGQIYNEQFF.

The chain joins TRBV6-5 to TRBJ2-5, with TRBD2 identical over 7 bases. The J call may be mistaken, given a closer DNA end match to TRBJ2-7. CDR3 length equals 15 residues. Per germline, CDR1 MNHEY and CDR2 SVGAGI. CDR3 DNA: TGTGCCAGCAGTTATCGGCGGGAGAGGACCTACGAGCAGTACTTC. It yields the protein CASSYRRERTYEQYF.

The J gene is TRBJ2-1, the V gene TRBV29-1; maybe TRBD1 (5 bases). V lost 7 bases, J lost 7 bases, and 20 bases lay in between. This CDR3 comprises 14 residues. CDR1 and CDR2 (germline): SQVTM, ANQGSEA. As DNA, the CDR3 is TGCAGCGGTCGACAGAGCTCCGCGTTTAATGAGCAGTTCTTC. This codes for CSGRQSSAFNEQFF.